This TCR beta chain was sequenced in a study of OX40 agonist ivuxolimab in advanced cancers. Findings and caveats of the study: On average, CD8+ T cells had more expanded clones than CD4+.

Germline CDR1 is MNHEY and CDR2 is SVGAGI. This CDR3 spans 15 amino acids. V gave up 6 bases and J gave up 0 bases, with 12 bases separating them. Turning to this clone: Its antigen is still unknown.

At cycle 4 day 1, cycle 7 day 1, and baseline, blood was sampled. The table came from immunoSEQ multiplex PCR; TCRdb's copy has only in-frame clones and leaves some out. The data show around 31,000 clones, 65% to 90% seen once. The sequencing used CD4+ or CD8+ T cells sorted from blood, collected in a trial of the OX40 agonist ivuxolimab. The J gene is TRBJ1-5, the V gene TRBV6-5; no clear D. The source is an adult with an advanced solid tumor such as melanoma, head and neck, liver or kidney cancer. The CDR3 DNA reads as TGTGCCAGCAGGGGAGGGTCCAGTAGCAATCAGCCCCAGCATTTT. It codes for CASRGGSSSNQPQHF.